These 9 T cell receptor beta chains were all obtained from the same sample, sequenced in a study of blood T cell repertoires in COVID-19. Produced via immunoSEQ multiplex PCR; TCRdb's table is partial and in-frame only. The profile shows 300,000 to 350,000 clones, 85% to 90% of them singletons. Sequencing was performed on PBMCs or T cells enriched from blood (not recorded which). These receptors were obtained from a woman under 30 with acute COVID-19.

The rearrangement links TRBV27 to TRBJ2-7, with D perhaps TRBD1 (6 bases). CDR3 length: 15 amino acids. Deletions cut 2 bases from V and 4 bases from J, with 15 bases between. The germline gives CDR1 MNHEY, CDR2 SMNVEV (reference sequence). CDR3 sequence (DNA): TGTGCCAGCAGTTTAGGGGCAGGGGCCTTATACGAGCAGTACTTC. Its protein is CASSLGAGALYEQYF.

The CDR3 bases are TGCGCCAGCAGCTTGGATACCGCGGGACCCACAGATACGCAGTATTTT. Its protein product is CASSLDTAGPTDTQYF. The chain has TRBV5-1 and TRBJ2-3; D possibly corresponds to TRBD2 (6 bases). The CDR3 is 16 amino acids. CDR1 is SGHRS, CDR2 YFSETQ, per germline. V was pared by 0 bases and J by 2 bases, with 13 bases between.

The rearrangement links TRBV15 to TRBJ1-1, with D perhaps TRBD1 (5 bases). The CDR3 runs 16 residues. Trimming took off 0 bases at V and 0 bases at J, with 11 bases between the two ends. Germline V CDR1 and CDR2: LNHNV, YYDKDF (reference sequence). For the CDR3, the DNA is TGTGCCACCAGCAGAGATCCGGGACTCCTGAACACTGAAGCTTTCTTT. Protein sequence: CATSRDPGLLNTEAFF.

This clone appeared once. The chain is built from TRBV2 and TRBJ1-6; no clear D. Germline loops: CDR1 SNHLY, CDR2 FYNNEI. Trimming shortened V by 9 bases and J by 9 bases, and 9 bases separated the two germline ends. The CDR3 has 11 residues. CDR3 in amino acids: CASSEGSPLHF. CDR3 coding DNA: TGTGCCAGTAGCGAGGGTTCACCCCTCCACTTT.

In DNA form, the CDR3 reads TGTGCCAGTAGTATAGCGGGACAGGGAACCTACGAGCAGTACTTC. This codes for CASSIAGQGTYEQYF. The chain joins TRBV19 to TRBJ2-7; the match to TRBD1 covers 9 bases. Germline lookup yields CDR1 LNHDA and CDR2 SQIVND (reference sequence). With V trimmed by 1 base and J by 2 bases, 3 bases remained unmatched. The CDR3 consists of 15 residues.

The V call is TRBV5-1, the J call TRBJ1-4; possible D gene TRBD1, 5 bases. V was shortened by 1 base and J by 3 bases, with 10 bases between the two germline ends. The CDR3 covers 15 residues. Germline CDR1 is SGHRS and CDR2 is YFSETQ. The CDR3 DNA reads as TGCGCCAGCAGCTTGCGGGCAGGGTCTAATGAAAAACTGTTTTTT. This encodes CASSLRAGSNEKLFF.

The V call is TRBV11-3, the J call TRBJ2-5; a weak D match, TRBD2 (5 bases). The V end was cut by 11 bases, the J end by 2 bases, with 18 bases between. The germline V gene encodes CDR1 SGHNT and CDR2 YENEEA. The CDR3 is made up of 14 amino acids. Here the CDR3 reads CASPPSSRQETQYF. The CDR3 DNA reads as TGTGCCTCACCCCCGTCTAGCAGACAAGAGACCCAGTACTTC.

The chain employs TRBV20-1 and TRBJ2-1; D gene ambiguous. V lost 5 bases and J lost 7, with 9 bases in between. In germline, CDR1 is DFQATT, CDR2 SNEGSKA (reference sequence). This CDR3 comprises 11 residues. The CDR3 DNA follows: TGCAGTGCTCCAGAGGTTAATGAGCAGTTCTTC. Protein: CSAPEVNEQFF.

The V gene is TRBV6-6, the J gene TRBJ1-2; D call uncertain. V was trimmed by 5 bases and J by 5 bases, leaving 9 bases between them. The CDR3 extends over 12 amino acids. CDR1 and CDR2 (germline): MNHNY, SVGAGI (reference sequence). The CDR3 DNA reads TGTGCCAGCAGTCCCTCCTCTTATGGCTACACCTTC. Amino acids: CASSPSSYGYTF.